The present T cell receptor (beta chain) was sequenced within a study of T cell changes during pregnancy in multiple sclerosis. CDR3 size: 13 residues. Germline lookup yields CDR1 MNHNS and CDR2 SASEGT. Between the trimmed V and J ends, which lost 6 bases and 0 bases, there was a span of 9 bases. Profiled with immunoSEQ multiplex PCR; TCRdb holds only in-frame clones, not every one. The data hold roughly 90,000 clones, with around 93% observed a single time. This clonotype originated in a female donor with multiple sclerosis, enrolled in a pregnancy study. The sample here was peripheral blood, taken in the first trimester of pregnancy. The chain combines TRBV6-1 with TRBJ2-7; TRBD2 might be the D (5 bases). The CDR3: CASSIGLSYEQYF. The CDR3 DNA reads TGTGCCAGCAGCATTGGACTCTCCTACGAGCAGTACTTC.